One and the same sample provided the 19 T cell receptor beta chains below, sequenced in a study of CXCR3-negative and CXCR3-positive naive CD8 T cells. In preparing the TRB cDNA libraries, 5' RACE with UMI labels was used. TCRdb re-analyzed the 5' RACE reads; it lists each CDR3 protein once, without DNA. The sample totals 46,000 or so distinct CDR3 sequences. Sequencing was done on a sample of naive CXCR3- CD8+ T cells from blood. Specified subset: CD45RO-CCR7+CD27+CD95- naive CD8+ T cells lacking CXCR3 (TNR3-). All receptors come from a human donor in good health. Some clones in this sample may be carry-over from other donors' samples.

The rearrangement joins TRBV29-1 to TRBJ1-1; TCRdb proposes TRBD1, but this gene call is untestable without DNA. The CDR3 extends over 14 amino acids. The germline V gene encodes CDR1 SQVTM and CDR2 ANQGSEA. This CDR3 is CSAAPQGANTEAFF.

J is TRBJ2-7 and V is TRBV27; TCRdb's D call, TRBD1, is unchecked because there is no DNA. This CDR3 is 14 amino acids long. The V gene's germline CDR1 is MNHEY and CDR2 SMNVEV (reference sequence). This CDR3 is CASSSGTVAYEQYF.

The CDR3 is CASSQWHGTDDSYEQYF. The V call is TRBV4-3, the J call TRBJ2-7. This CDR3 comprises 17 residues. From germline, CDR1 is LGHNA and CDR2 YSLEER.

The V call is TRBV7-9, the J call TRBJ2-1. The CDR3 length is 13 residues. CDR1 and CDR2 (germline): SEHNR, FQNEAQ (reference sequence). CDR3 residues: CASSLGSYNEQFF.

V gene TRBV28 combines with J gene TRBJ2-4; the D call from TCRdb, TRBD1, cannot be confirmed without DNA. Germline CDR1 is MDHEN and CDR2 is SYDVKM. CDR3 size: 13 residues. The CDR3 loop reads CASSAGTKNIQYF.

The chain is built from TRBV20-1 and TRBJ2-2. Looked up from germline, CDR1 is DFQATT and CDR2 is SNEGSKA (reference sequence). This CDR3 has 14 residues. The CDR3 spells CSARPDRNTGELFF.

The CDR3 here is CASSTGQANTGELFF. The chain carries TRBV4-1 and TRBJ2-2; TCRdb designates TRBD1, a call that cannot be tested without DNA. The CDR3 has 15 amino acids. Germline V CDR1 and CDR2: MGHRA, YSYEKL.

CDR3 residues: CASSPRLAGAHNEQFF. The genes are TRBV4-2 and TRBJ2-1; TCRdb's D call, TRBD2, is unchecked because there is no DNA. Germline CDR1 reads LGHNA; CDR2 reads YNFKEQ. The CDR3 contains 16 residues.

The chain recombines TRBV20-1 with TRBJ2-3. The CDR3 contains 14 residues. Germline V CDR1 and CDR2: DFQATT, SNEGSKA (reference sequence). CDR3 sequence: CSARDTSSTDTQYF.

The chain employs TRBV7-9 and TRBJ1-3; TCRdb outputs TRBD1, but without DNA this stays unchecked. The germline V gene has CDR1 SEHNR and CDR2 FQNEAQ (reference sequence). CDR3 size: 13 residues. The CDR3 here is CASSPDTRWTIYF.

V is TRBV27 and J is TRBJ2-1; TCRdb selects TRBD2, and the lack of DNA leaves this call unchecked. This CDR3 spans 15 amino acids. Germline V lookup: CDR1 MNHEY, CDR2 SMNVEV (reference sequence). CDR3 in amino acids: CASSSAGGPFHEQFF.

The gene calls are TRBV7-3 and TRBJ2-7; with no DNA, the TCRdb D assignment of TRBD2 cannot be verified. The CDR3 contains 15 residues. The germline V gene has CDR1 SGHTA and CDR2 FQGTGA. CDR3: CASSPYGGGAYEQYF.

The rearrangement links TRBV12-3 or TRBV12-4 to TRBJ2-1; TCRdb reports TRBD1, a call that lacks DNA to check it against. The CDR3 contains 11 residues. This CDR3 is CASSSPWGWFF.

The chain is built from TRBV29-1 and TRBJ2-7; absent DNA, TCRdb's TRBD1 call cannot be checked. This CDR3 contains 15 residues. Germline loops: CDR1 SQVTM, CDR2 ANQGSEA. The CDR3 sequence: CSVEDGLRGRDEQYF.

The gene calls are TRBV12-3 or TRBV12-4 and TRBJ2-3; TCRdb reports TRBD2, a call that lacks DNA to check it against. CDR3 length: 18 residues. CDR3 sequence reads: CASSSSPGLAGDIDTQYF.

CDR3 region: CASSPVEKETQYF. This sequence joins TRBV12-3 or TRBV12-4 and TRBJ2-5. The CDR3 totals 13 residues.

The chain carries TRBV29-1 and TRBJ1-2; TCRdb reports TRBD1, a call that lacks DNA to check it against. From germline, CDR1 is SQVTM and CDR2 ANQGSEA. The CDR3 is made up of 12 amino acids. The CDR3 protein is CSVAGATYGYTF.

This chain connects TRBV7-9 to TRBJ1-2. The CDR3 spans 12 residues. CDR1 and CDR2 from the germline V gene are SEHNR and FQNEAQ (reference sequence). The CDR3 sequence is CASSPTVYGYTF.

The V and J genes are TRBV28 and TRBJ2-7; TCRdb gives TRBD1 as the D gene, but with no DNA this cannot be confirmed. The CDR3 runs 16 residues. CDR1 and CDR2 (germline): MDHEN, SYDVKM. CDR3 residues: CASSFDRGPLGFEQYF.